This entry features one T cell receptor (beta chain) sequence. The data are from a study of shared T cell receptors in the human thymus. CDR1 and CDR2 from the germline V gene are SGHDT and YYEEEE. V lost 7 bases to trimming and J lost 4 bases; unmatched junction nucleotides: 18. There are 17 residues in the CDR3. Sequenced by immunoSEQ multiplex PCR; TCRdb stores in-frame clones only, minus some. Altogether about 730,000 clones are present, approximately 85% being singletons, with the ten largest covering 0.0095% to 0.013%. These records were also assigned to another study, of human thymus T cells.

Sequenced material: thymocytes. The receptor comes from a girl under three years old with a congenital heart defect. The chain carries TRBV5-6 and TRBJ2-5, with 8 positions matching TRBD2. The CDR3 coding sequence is TGTGCCAGCCTGGTCCTTAGCGGGGCCCCTTGGGGAGAGACCCAGTACTTC. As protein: CASLVLSGAPWGETQYF. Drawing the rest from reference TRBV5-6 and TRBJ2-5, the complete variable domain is DAGVTQSPTHLIKTRGQQVTLRCSPKSGHDTVSWYQQALGQGPQFIFQYYEEEERQRGNFPDRFSGHQFPNYSSELNVNALLLGDSALYLCASLVLSGAPWGETQYFGPGTRLLVL.